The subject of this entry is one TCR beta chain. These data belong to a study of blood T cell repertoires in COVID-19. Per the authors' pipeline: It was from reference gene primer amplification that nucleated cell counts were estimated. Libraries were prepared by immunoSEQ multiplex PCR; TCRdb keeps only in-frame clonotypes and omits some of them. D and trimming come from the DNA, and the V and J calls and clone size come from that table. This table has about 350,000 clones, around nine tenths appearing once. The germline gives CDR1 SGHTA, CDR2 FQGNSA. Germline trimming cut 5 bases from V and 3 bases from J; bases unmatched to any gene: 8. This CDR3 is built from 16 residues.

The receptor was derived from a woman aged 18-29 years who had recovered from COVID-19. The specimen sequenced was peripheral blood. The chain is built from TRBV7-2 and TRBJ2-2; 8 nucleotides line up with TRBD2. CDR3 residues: CASSGYRAGDTGELFF. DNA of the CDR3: TGTGCCAGCAGCGGTTACCGAGCGGGAGACACCGGGGAGCTGTTTTTT.